This T cell receptor beta chain was sequenced during a study of human T cells and chemical hapten exposure. Points from the study as a whole: In comparison with controls, expanded TCRs gave rise to a significantly larger number of large CDR3 similarity clusters.

Stated time point: patch test 3, about 24 weeks after DPC sensitization. Noted treatment: therapeutic diphenylcyclopropenone sensitization with weekly scalp DPC. This CDR3 contains 15 residues. Trimming took 5 bases from V and 7 from J; bases not matched to a gene: 11. Germline V lookup: CDR1 SGHTA, CDR2 FQGNSA. This clonotype showed up just a few times. Antigen specificity is unknown. TCRdb analysed the RACE reads with MiXCR anew, one entry per CDR3 protein. The sample has fewer than 200,000 distinct CDR3 sequences, approximately 30% seen once; the top ten hold about 2.1%. The receptor's source is a woman in her late teens or twenties with alopecia areata. Some clones in this sample may be carry-over from other donors' samples. The material sequenced was whole blood, taken in connection with sensitization to the hapten diphenylcyclopropenone (DPC). This rearrangement joins TRBV7-2 to TRBJ2-4; the match to TRBD1 covers 7 bases. The CDR3 sequence: CASSPRGIGDNIQYF. CDR3 DNA sequence: TGTGCCAGCAGCCCCAGGGGGATCGGGGATAACATTCAGTACTTC.